This TCR beta chain emerged from a study of long-term antiretroviral therapy in people with HIV. Overall study results and limits: Spans of CDR3 length were tighter for HIV repertoires than for controls. Information on adherence, resistance and therapy changes was unavailable. Clones that had undergone expansion before ART prevailed in the repertoire throughout all time points.

Running of the v3.0 immunoSEQ assay took place at survey level. Produced via immunoSEQ multiplex PCR; TCRdb's table is partial and in-frame only. The data contain over 20,000 clones, over 70% of them singletons. Regarding this clone: Its antigen is still unknown.

Two or more post-ART PBMC samples, plus at least one pre-ART sample, were available for each donor. This receptor was identified in a man in his late teens or twenties with HIV. Specimen: unsorted PBMCs, collected 3 years after starting antiretroviral therapy.

CDR3 DNA: TGTGCCAGTAGTATAGATTGGGCAACAGGCGACGAGCAGTACTTC. It specifies CASSIDWATGDEQYF. The chain carries TRBV19 and TRBJ2-7, with D possibly TRBD1 on 5 matching bases. The germline V gene encodes CDR1 LNHDA and CDR2 SQIVND (reference sequence). Trimming shortened V by 0 bases and J by 5 bases, and 14 bases separated the two germline ends. The CDR3 consists of 15 residues.